This TCR beta chain is drawn from a study of T-cell memory formation after mild COVID-19. Study-wide results and caveats: Among clones peaking at day 37 in the second wave, SARS-CoV-2 specificity remained unconfirmed.

MiXCR, applied by TCRdb to the 5' RACE reads, yields one record per CDR3 protein. The sample carries around 310,000 distinct CDR3 sequences, roughly 15% recorded once. As to this clonotype: Its antigen is undetermined.

The clonotype originates from a young man who had mild COVID-19 (a few samples of this study predate the infection). Cell type and time point are not known. The sample comprised PBMCs or a T cell subset sorted from them (not recorded which).

The CDR3 loop is CASSYGPANYGYTF. For the CDR3, the DNA is TGTGCCAGCAGTTATGGCCCCGCTAACTATGGCTACACCTTC. The gene calls are TRBV6-5 and TRBJ1-2; unclear D gene. With 3 bases removed from V and 0 bases from J, the gap between germline ends came to 8 bases. The CDR3 covers 14 residues. The germline gives CDR1 MNHEY, CDR2 SVGAGI.